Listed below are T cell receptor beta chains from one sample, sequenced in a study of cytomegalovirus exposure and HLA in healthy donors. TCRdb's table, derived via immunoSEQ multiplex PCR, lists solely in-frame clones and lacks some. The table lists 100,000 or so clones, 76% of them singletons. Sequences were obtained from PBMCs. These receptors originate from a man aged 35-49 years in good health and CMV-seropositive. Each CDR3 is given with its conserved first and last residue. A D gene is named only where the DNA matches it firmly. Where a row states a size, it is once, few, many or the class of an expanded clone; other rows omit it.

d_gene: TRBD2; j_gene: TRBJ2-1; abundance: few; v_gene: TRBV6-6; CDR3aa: CASSLIAGGGPEQFF; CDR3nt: TGTGCCAGCAGTTTGATAGCGGGAGGCGGGCCTGAGCAGTTCTTC
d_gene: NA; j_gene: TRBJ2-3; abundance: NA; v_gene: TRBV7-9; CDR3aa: CASSQTDTQYF; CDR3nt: TGTGCCAGCAGCCAGACAGATACGCAGTATTTT
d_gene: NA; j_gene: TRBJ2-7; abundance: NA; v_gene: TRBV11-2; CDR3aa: CASSLALALGEQYF; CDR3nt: TGTGCCAGCAGCTTAGCTCTAGCGTTGGGAGAGCAGTACTTC
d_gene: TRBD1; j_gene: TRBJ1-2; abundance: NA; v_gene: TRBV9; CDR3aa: CASSVGQNYGYTF; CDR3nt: TGTGCCAGCAGCGTGGGACAGAACTATGGCTACACCTTC
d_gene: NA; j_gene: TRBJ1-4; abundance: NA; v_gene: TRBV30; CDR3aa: CALGGGTNEKLFF; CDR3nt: TGTGCCTTGGGCGGGGGAACTAATGAAAAACTGTTTTTT
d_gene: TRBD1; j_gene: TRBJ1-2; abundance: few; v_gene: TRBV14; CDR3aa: CASSRTGGRYGYTF; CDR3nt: TGTGCCAGCAGCCGAACAGGGGGCAGATATGGCTACACCTTC
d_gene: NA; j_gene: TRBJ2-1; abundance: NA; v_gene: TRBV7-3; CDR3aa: CASSRVGGVQVNEQFF; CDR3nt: TGTGCCAGCAGTCGTGTCGGGGGAGTACAGGTCAATGAGCAGTTCTTC
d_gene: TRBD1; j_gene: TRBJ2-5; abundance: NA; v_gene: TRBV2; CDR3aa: CASRNYRGEETQYF; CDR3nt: TGTGCCAGCAGAAATTACAGGGGTGAAGAGACCCAGTACTTC
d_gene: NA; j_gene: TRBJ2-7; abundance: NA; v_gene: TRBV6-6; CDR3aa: CASSYSAGAYEQYF; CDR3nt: TGTGCCAGCAGTTACTCAGCAGGGGCCTACGAGCAGTACTTC
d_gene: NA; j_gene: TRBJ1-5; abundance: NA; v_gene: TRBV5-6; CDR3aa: CASSFRGSNQPQHF; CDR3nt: TGTGCCAGCAGCTTTCGAGGTAGCAATCAGCCCCAGCATTTT
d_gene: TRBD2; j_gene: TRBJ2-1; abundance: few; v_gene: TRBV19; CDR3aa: CASSLLAGGRSYNEQFF; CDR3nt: TGTGCCAGTAGTTTACTAGCGGGAGGGCGCTCCTACAATGAGCAGTTCTTC
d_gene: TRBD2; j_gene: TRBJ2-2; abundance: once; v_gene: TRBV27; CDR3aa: CASSSAGGMNTGELFF; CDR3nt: TGTGCCAGCAGTTCCGCGGGGGGGATGAACACCGGGGAGCTGTTTTTT
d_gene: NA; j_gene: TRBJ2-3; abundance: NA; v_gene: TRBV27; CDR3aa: CASSSTGVPQYF; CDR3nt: TGTGCCAGCAGTTCTACGGGAGTGCCGCAGTATTTT
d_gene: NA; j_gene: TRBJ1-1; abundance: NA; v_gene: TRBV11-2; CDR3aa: CASSLSRADGAFF; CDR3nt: TGTGCCAGCAGCCTTAGTCGAGCGGATGGAGCTTTCTTT